This T cell receptor beta chain stems from a study of CD8+CD57+ T cells in acquired aplastic anemia. Turning to the study itself: The sorted CD4+ and CD8+ cells yielded an average approximately 3 ug of DNA. Whole-study findings and limits: With respect to CD8+ Simpson's diversity, patients and controls did not differ significantly. Between patients and controls, twenty-nine CD8+ CDR3 sequences were found in common.

Losses at the gene ends were 3 bases for V and 1 base for J; bases not matched to a gene: 4. In germline, CDR1 is KGHDR, CDR2 SFDVKD. This CDR3 is 16 amino acids long. For sequencing, patients were chosen who had shown expansion of CD8+CD57+ cells by flow cytometry. TCR beta VDJ and CDR3 profiles were obtained from a genomic DNA template. TCRdb analysed the reads with MiXCR anew, one entry per CDR3 protein. This repertoire shows 180,000 or so distinct CDR3 sequences, less than 60% found once; its top ten account for about 1.8%. This clonotype was picked up a small number of times. Its specificity is not known.

Sequenced sample: sorted CD4+, CD8+, or CD8+CD57+ T cells (not recorded which) from PBMCs. This chain connects TRBV24-1 to TRBJ1-5; 8 bases line up with TRBD1. The sequence came from a human donor with aplastic anemia. The CDR3: CATSDPGTGSNQPQHF. As DNA, the CDR3 is TGTGCCACCAGTGATCCCGGGACAGGCAGCAATCAGCCCCAGCATTTT.